One and the same sample provided the 9 T cell receptor beta chains below, sequenced in a study of blood T cell repertoires in COVID-19. Profiling relied on immunoSEQ multiplex PCR, and the TCRdb table lists in-frame clones only, not all of them. The sample lists under 130,000 clones; roughly 87% were seen once. The sequenced sample consisted of peripheral blood. Source of these receptors: an elderly woman in a cohort sampled during active COVID-19.

The chain is built from TRBV3-1 (or the pseudogene TRBV3-2) and TRBJ1-1; 7 nucleotides agree with TRBD1. The CDR3 totals 16 residues. Losses at the gene ends were 0 bases for V and 6 bases for J; bases not matched to a gene: 10. CDR1 and CDR2 from the germline V gene are LGHDT and YNNKEL (reference sequence). The CDR3 DNA reads as TGTGCCAGCAGCCAAGAGTTCCTGACAGGGAGTGCTGAAGCTTTCTTT. Translating it yields CASSQEFLTGSAEAFF.

The rearrangement links TRBV5-4 to TRBJ1-2; no reliable D call. Germline V gives CDR1 SGHNT, CDR2 YYREEE (reference sequence). The V end was cut by 1 base, the J end by 4 bases, with 14 bases between. The CDR3 length is 15 residues. The CDR3 sequence is CASSLSPGGLYGYTF. As DNA, the CDR3 is TGTGCCAGCAGCTTGTCCCCGGGCGGGCTCTATGGCTACACCTTC.

The V gene is TRBV24-1, the J gene TRBJ2-1; 9 nucleotides agree with TRBD1. After removal of 0 bases from V and 8 bases from J, the junction contained 4 bases not matched to a gene. The germline CDR1 and CDR2 sequences are KGHDR and SFDVKD. The CDR3 contains 15 residues. The chain's CDR3 is CATSDLGTGWDEQFF. The DNA of the CDR3 is TGTGCCACCAGTGATTTGGGGACAGGGTGGGATGAGCAGTTCTTC.

CDR3 DNA: TGTGCCAGCAGTGGAGACAGGGTTAAGCAGTTCTTC. This codes for CASSGDRVKQFF. The gene calls are TRBV2 and TRBJ2-1; 7 bases agree with TRBD1. V was clipped by 4 bases and J by 11 bases; unmatched bases: 5. The CDR3 covers 12 residues. CDR1 is SNHLY and CDR2 is FYNNEI in the germline V gene.

This chain joins TRBV7-6 and TRBJ2-3; 9 bases are shared with TRBD2. With V trimmed by 5 bases and J by 4 bases, 7 bases remained unmatched. Germline V gives CDR1 SGHVS, CDR2 FNYEAQ. The CDR3 spans 15 residues. The CDR3 sequence: CASSISGSQADTQYF. CDR3 DNA: TGTGCCAGCAGCATTAGCGGGAGTCAGGCAGATACGCAGTATTTT.

The chain carries TRBV27 and TRBJ2-7; weak D call: TRBD2 (6 bases). This CDR3 is 17 amino acids long. Germline V lookup: CDR1 MNHEY, CDR2 SMNVEV (reference sequence). Trimming pared 10 bases from V and 0 bases from J, leaving 25 bases between. The CDR3 region is CATRARGTPESSYEQYF. DNA of the CDR3: TGTGCCACCCGGGCGCGGGGTACACCCGAAAGCTCCTACGAGCAGTACTTC.

This chain connects TRBV3-1 (or the pseudogene TRBV3-2) to TRBJ2-1, with 7 nucleotides matching TRBD2. The junction had 4 bases not matched to a gene; V was cut back by 2 bases and J by 6 bases. The CDR3 contains 14 residues. Looked up from germline, CDR1 is LGHDT and CDR2 is YNNKEL (reference sequence). The CDR3 DNA sequence: TGTGCCAGCAGCCAATTTGGGGGGGGCAATGAGCAGTTCTTC. Protein: CASSQFGGGNEQFF.

The chain is built from TRBV3-1 (or the pseudogene TRBV3-2) and TRBJ2-5; weak D call: TRBD1 (6 bases). The CDR3 runs 17 residues. Germline assignment: CDR1 LGHDT and CDR2 YNNKEL (reference sequence). V gave up 3 bases and J gave up 5 bases, with 22 bases separating them. This chain's CDR3 is CASSHNSGPGRGETQYF. For the CDR3, the DNA is TGTGCCAGCAGCCACAACTCCGGACCGGGAAGGGGGGAGACCCAGTACTTC.

The rearrangement links TRBV15 to TRBJ2-5; possibly TRBD2 for D (5 bases). From germline, CDR1 is LNHNV and CDR2 YYDKDF (reference sequence). V gave up 1 base and J gave up 2 bases, with 14 bases separating them. CDR3 length equals 16 residues. Here the CDR3 DNA reads TGTGCCACCAGCAGAGGTGGACTTAACACACAAGAGACCCAGTACTTC. It encodes CATSRGGLNTQETQYF.